This TCR beta chain was recovered during a study of naive and memory T cell subsets. Four PCR rounds used nested alpha and beta constant region primers plus the SP2 primer. Each CDR3 protein is one row after TCRdb ran MiXCR on the 5' RACE reads. The sample holds 45,000 to 55,000 distinct CDR3 sequences, roughly 4.7% seen once. Germline V gene sequence: CDR1 MNHNS, CDR2 SASEGT. This CDR3 has 13 amino acids. V shed 8 bases and J shed 4 bases, with 14 bases lying between them. This clonotype was seen many times. TCR cDNA received a 3' ligated oligonucleotide that carried a UMI. This receptor was identified in a female donor in good health. V is TRBV6-1 and J is TRBJ1-2; D is undetermined. The CDR3, as DNA: TGTGCCAGCTCCTCGCTTGCTTTCTATGGCTACACCTTC. This translates into CASSSLAFYGYTF.